One sample yielded the 24 T cell receptor beta chains listed below, sequenced in a study of cytomegalovirus exposure and HLA in healthy donors. The PCR contained 60 Vbeta and 13 Jbeta primers. Sequencing was performed with immunoSEQ multiplex PCR; in TCRdb, only in-frame clones are kept and a portion is missing. The table includes hundreds of thousands of clones, about 89% detected once. The sequencing sample was made of PBMCs. The receptor source for this set is a young woman in good health and CMV-seronegative.

The genes are TRBV29-1 and TRBJ2-1; TRBD2 might be the D (5 bases). The germline V and J ends were trimmed by 4 bases and 6 bases, with 13 bases remaining between them. The germline gives CDR1 SQVTM, CDR2 ANQGSEA. The CDR3 sequence is 13 residues long. The CDR3 sequence: CSVGTRLANEQFF. CDR3 DNA sequence: TGCAGCGTTGGTACGAGGCTAGCCAATGAGCAGTTCTTC.

The chain employs TRBV4-1 and TRBJ2-5; 10 bases map to TRBD1. The CDR3 extends over 18 amino acids. V shed 4 bases and J 9 bases; nucleotides not matched to a gene: 20. The germline gives CDR1 MGHRA, CDR2 YSYEKL. For the CDR3, the DNA is TGCGCCAGCAGCCCAAGAAAGGGGACAGGGGCGTACCCTAGGGCCCAGTACTTC. It codes for CASSPRKGTGAYPRAQYF.

This chain uses TRBV9 with TRBJ2-3; D ambiguous. This CDR3 is 14 amino acids long. With 0 bases removed from V and 0 bases from J, the gap between germline ends came to 5 bases. Germline CDR1 is SGDLS and CDR2 is YYNGEE. CDR3 region: CASSVVSSTDTQYF. For the CDR3, the DNA is TGTGCCAGCAGCGTAGTGTCAAGCACAGATACGCAGTATTTT.

This clone turned up a few times. Other DNA sequences within the sample encode an identical CDR3. The rearrangement joins TRBV6-6 to TRBJ1-2, with 7 bases fitting TRBD1. Germline V gene lookup returns CDR1 MNHNY and CDR2 SVGAGI (reference sequence). V was pared by 5 bases and J by 3 bases, with 3 bases of the junction left unmatched. The CDR3 covers 13 residues. CDR3 amino acids: CASSPTGDYGYTF. For the CDR3, the DNA is TGTGCCAGCAGTCCTACAGGGGACTATGGCTACACCTTC.

V and J are TRBV19 and TRBJ1-5; D is unresolved. Germline V gene sequence: CDR1 LNHDA, CDR2 SQIVND (reference sequence). V was trimmed by 6 bases and J by 0 bases, leaving 12 bases between them. This CDR3 has 15 residues. DNA of the CDR3: TGTGCCAGTAGGCCCAGGCGCAATAGCAATCAGCCCCAGCATTTT. Translation: CASRPRRNSNQPQHF.

This clone was found once. The chain couples TRBV5-6 to TRBJ2-1; TRBD2 matches at 8 bases. V shed 7 bases and J 4 bases; nucleotides not matched to a gene: 7. Germline CDR1 and CDR2: SGHDT and YYEEEE. This CDR3 is built from 14 residues. CDR3 sequence (DNA): TGTGCCAGCTTGGGACTAGATGCGTACAATGAGCAGTTCTTC. Translating it yields CASLGLDAYNEQFF.

V and J are TRBV19 and TRBJ2-5; D may be TRBD1 (6 bases). CDR3 length equals 15 residues. V lost 10 bases to trimming and J lost 4 bases, with 22 bases between them. Germline CDR1 and CDR2: LNHDA and SQIVND (reference sequence). CDR3 region: CATTLYFSRGETQYF. The CDR3 DNA is TGTGCCACAACTCTTTACTTTTCCAGGGGAGAGACCCAGTACTTC.

The rearrangement links TRBV4-1 to TRBJ2-2; TRBD1 agrees at 7 bases. With 1 base clipped from V and 0 bases from J, the junction kept 5 bases outside the gene matches. This CDR3 has 17 amino acids. Germline CDR1 reads MGHRA; CDR2 reads YSYEKL. The CDR3 reads CASSQGTGHTNTGELFF. As DNA, the CDR3 is TGCGCCAGCAGCCAAGGGACAGGACATACGAACACCGGGGAGCTGTTTTTT.

The genes are TRBV7-2 and TRBJ2-1; a possible D gene is TRBD2 (6 bases). CDR1 is SGHTA and CDR2 is FQGNSA in the germline V gene. The CDR3 length is 15 residues. The V end was cut by 3 bases, the J end by 2 bases, with 11 bases between. The CDR3 region has the DNA TGTGCCAGCAGCTTCCTGGCGGGACCCTACAATGAGCAGTTCTTC. Its protein product is CASSFLAGPYNEQFF.

This chain joins TRBV29-1 and TRBJ2-2; 11 bases fit TRBD1. The V gene end was trimmed by 7 bases and the J gene end by 6 bases; junction bases not matched to a gene: 16. Germline CDR1 reads SQVTM; CDR2 reads ANQGSEA. The CDR3 spans 17 residues. The CDR3: CSAPGAGQGVIAGELFF. The CDR3 DNA follows: TGCAGCGCACCGGGGGCGGGACAGGGGGTTATAGCCGGGGAGCTGTTTTTT.

The chain combines TRBV6-6 with TRBJ2-1; weak D call: TRBD2 (6 bases). Trimming cost V 2 bases and J 7 bases, with 12 bases left between them. The CDR3 contains 14 residues. Germline V CDR1 and CDR2: MNHNY, SVGAGI (reference sequence). The CDR3 DNA follows: TGTGCCAGCAGTTACGACGCGGGGATGAATGAGCAGTTCTTC. Translating it yields CASSYDAGMNEQFF.

Here the CDR3 reads CAYEVYQETQYF. The DNA of the CDR3 is TGTGCCTACGAGGTTTACCAAGAGACCCAGTACTTC. The chain carries TRBV5-4 and TRBJ2-5; D not resolved. Per germline, CDR1 SGHNT and CDR2 YYREEE (reference sequence). This CDR3 contains 12 residues. Between the trimmed V and J ends, which lost 10 bases and 0 bases, there was a span of 10 bases.

A few counts support this clone. CDR3 DNA: TGTGCCAGCAGGAACATGAACACTGAAGCTTTCTTT. Translation gives CASRNMNTEAFF. This chain joins TRBV6-6 and TRBJ1-1; D remains ambiguous. Germline V gives CDR1 MNHNY, CDR2 SVGAGI (reference sequence). The CDR3 totals 12 residues. The V end was cut by 6 bases, the J end by 0 bases, with 5 bases between.

This rearrangement joins TRBV5-8 to TRBJ2-3, with 9 positions matching TRBD2. The CDR3 runs to 15 residues. V shed 4 bases, J shed 1 base, and the junction held 4 bases outside the gene matches. Germline-derived CDR1 and CDR2 are SGHTS and YDEGEE. The CDR3 DNA follows: TGTGCCAGCAGCGGTATAGCGGGGGGCACAGATACGCAGTATTTT. Amino acids: CASSGIAGGTDTQYF.

V usage is TRBV19 and J usage is TRBJ1-2; 10 bases match TRBD1. The CDR3 covers 17 residues. The germline CDR1 and CDR2 sequences are LNHDA and SQIVND (reference sequence). The V and J ends lost 7 bases and 6 bases, in that order; junction bases with no gene match: 17. Here the CDR3 DNA reads TGTGCCAGTACCTCACCCCGACAGGGGGCGCGCGGTGATGGCTACACCTTC. Its protein is CASTSPRQGARGDGYTF.

V gene TRBV19 combines with J gene TRBJ2-7, with D maybe TRBD1 (5 bases). V was pared by 5 bases and J by 3 bases, with 11 bases between. The CDR3 consists of 13 residues. Germline lookup yields CDR1 LNHDA and CDR2 SQIVND (reference sequence). CDR3 in amino acids: CASSSGLGYEQYF. The CDR3, as DNA: TGTGCCAGTAGTTCAGGGTTGGGCTACGAGCAGTACTTC.

The chain carries TRBV19 and TRBJ1-5; D is unclear. Trimming shortened V by 5 bases and J by 1 base, and 12 bases separated the two germline ends. The CDR3 runs to 15 residues. The germline V gene has CDR1 LNHDA and CDR2 SQIVND (reference sequence). The CDR3 DNA follows: TGTGCCAGTAGTGTTGTGGCGGCCAGCAATCAGCCCCAGCATTTT. It is translated as CASSVVAASNQPQHF.

The chain carries TRBV27 and TRBJ2-7, with 9 bases aligning to TRBD1. The V gene's germline CDR1 is MNHEY and CDR2 SMNVEV (reference sequence). J lost 7 bases, V lost 8 bases, and 9 bases had no gene match. The CDR3 runs 13 residues. For the CDR3, the DNA is TGTGCCAGCCCCGGGGACAGGGCATGGGAGCAGTACTTC. Its translation: CASPGDRAWEQYF.

The rearrangement joins TRBV29-1 to TRBJ1-4; 8 bases map to TRBD1. This CDR3 comprises 13 residues. In germline, CDR1 is SQVTM, CDR2 ANQGSEA. The trim removed 6 bases at V and 5 bases at J, leaving 5 bases unmatched. The CDR3 loop is CSVKQGGNEKLFF. CDR3 DNA sequence: TGCAGCGTAAAACAGGGGGGGAATGAAAAACTGTTTTTT.

This chain links TRBV30 with TRBJ1-5; 8 nucleotides match TRBD1. Germline assignment: CDR1 GTSNPN and CDR2 SVGIG (reference sequence). CDR3 length: 14 residues. Trimming at V came to 5 bases and at J to 6 bases, leaving 9 bases not matched to a gene. This CDR3 is CAWDYTGGGQPQHF. The CDR3 nucleotides are TGTGCCTGGGATTATACAGGGGGAGGTCAGCCCCAGCATTTT.

This clone appeared a few times. The J gene is TRBJ2-3, the V gene TRBV29-1; D possibly corresponds to TRBD1 (6 bases). Per the germline V gene, CDR1 is SQVTM and CDR2 is ANQGSEA. The CDR3 length is 12 residues. Trimming took 4 bases from V and 1 from J, leaving 6 bases between them. This CDR3 is CSVGTGTDTQYF. Written as DNA, the CDR3 is TGCAGCGTTGGGACAGGCACAGATACGCAGTATTTT.

The rearrangement joins TRBV19 to TRBJ2-2; D unresolved. Germline V gene sequence: CDR1 LNHDA, CDR2 SQIVND (reference sequence). The CDR3 extends over 12 amino acids. V lost 7 bases to trimming and J lost 6 bases, with 9 bases between them. The CDR3: CASTIAAGELFF. CDR3 DNA sequence: TGTGCCAGTACCATCGCGGCCGGGGAGCTGTTTTTT.

The rearrangement links TRBV19 to TRBJ1-2; the D is unclear. The CDR3 is made up of 13 amino acids. Trimming cost V 5 bases and J 8 bases, with 15 bases left between them. From germline, CDR1 is LNHDA and CDR2 SQIVND (reference sequence). CDR3 DNA: TGTGCCAGTAGTCTGGGCGGGAGCCGAGGCTACACCTTC. Residues: CASSLGGSRGYTF.

This chain links TRBV19 with TRBJ2-7, with 9 bases fitting TRBD1. V was pared by 6 bases and J by 4 bases, with 13 bases of the junction left unmatched. Germline CDR1 is LNHDA and CDR2 is SQIVND (reference sequence). CDR3 length: 16 residues. This CDR3 is CASSWGSGTGLYEQYF. As DNA, the CDR3 is TGTGCCAGTAGCTGGGGGAGCGGGACAGGGTTGTACGAGCAGTACTTC.